This TCR beta chain was sequenced during a study of T cell responses to AZD1222 COVID-19 vaccine. Looking at the study overall: Pooled in the analysis were second doses at about 4 or about 12 weeks. Study-wide findings and caveats: Unmutated variant regions reportedly attract nearly half of all spike-specific TCRs. The donor cohort was predominantly white British with a female majority, and clonal diversity may have been underestimated. Spike-specific TCR breadth and depth both grew after two AZD1222 doses.

Some clones are missing from TCRdb's copy, which holds only in-frame ones; the method was immunoSEQ multiplex PCR. The top ten clones hold over 7.5% of a sample with under 95,000 clones, 90% of them seen once. This CDR3 is 13 amino acids long. The germline V and J ends were trimmed by 8 bases and 0 bases, with 10 bases remaining between them. Turning to this clone: The antigen remains unidentified.

The source was peripheral blood, collected on day 0 of AZD1222 vaccination. This clonotype was sampled from an adult in good health. The rearrangement uses TRBV12-3 or TRBV12-4 and TRBJ1-2; D gene unclear. The CDR3 bases are TGTGCCAGCCACAGATCTTCTAACTATGGCTACACCTTC. This gives the protein CASHRSSNYGYTF.